The 9 T cell receptor beta chains presented below share a single source sample, sequenced in a study of blood T cell repertoires in COVID-19. This table comes from immunoSEQ multiplex PCR, and its TCRdb copy is limited to in-frame clones, with some not included. There are approximately 60,000 clones in the sample; about four fifths occur only once, and about 4% lies in the top ten. Sequencing was carried out using peripheral blood. All receptors derive from a woman over 75 with acute or convalescent COVID-19.

The chain uses TRBV27 and TRBJ2-7; 15 bases agree with TRBD2. Per the germline V gene, CDR1 is MNHEY and CDR2 is SMNVEV (reference sequence). Trimming took 5 bases from V and 4 from J; bases not matched to a gene: 6. The CDR3 consists of 16 residues. The CDR3 DNA follows: TGTGCCAGCAGTCCCCGGACTAGCGGGAGGGTGTACGAGCAGTACTTC. It encodes CASSPRTSGRVYEQYF.

The chain links TRBV11-2 to TRBJ1-1; TRBD1 aligns across 8 bases. Germline V gene data show CDR1 as SGHAT and CDR2 as FQNNGV. After removal of 5 bases from V and 3 bases from J, the junction contained 8 bases not matched to a gene. This CDR3 has 15 residues. CDR3 nucleotides: TGTGCCAGCAGCATCTCCGGGACAGGCTACACTGAAGCTTTCTTT. Translation gives CASSISGTGYTEAFF.

This chain uses TRBV14 with TRBJ2-2, with 7 bases identical to TRBD1. Germline lookup yields CDR1 SGHDN and CDR2 FVKESK. The trim removed 0 bases at V and 3 bases at J, leaving 7 bases unmatched. This CDR3 has 17 residues. DNA for the CDR3: TGTGCCAGCAGCCAAGAAGTAGGGGGCCCCCACACCGGGGAGCTGTTTTTT. This encodes CASSQEVGGPHTGELFF.

The J gene is TRBJ2-5, the V gene TRBV19; D might be TRBD2 (6 bases). V was cut by 3 bases and J by 5 bases, with 10 bases left in between. CDR1 is LNHDA and CDR2 is SQIVND in the germline V gene (reference sequence). The CDR3 sequence is 13 residues long. The CDR3 sequence is CASSIWAGETQYF. The DNA of the CDR3 is TGTGCCAGTAGTATTTGGGCGGGGGAGACCCAGTACTTC.

This sequence joins TRBV5-5 and TRBJ1-1; unclear D gene. The CDR3 runs 14 residues. Germline values: CDR1 SGHKS, CDR2 YYEKEE (reference sequence). Deletions cut 0 bases from V and 1 base from J, with 7 bases between. The CDR3 region is CASSLGPSNTEAFF. Written as DNA, the CDR3 is TGTGCCAGCAGCTTGGGGCCTTCGAACACTGAAGCTTTCTTT.

The chain recombines TRBV6-2 or TRBV6-3 with TRBJ1-3, with unresolved D. The CDR3 contains 13 residues. In germline, CDR1 is MNHEY, CDR2 SVGEGT. V was shortened by 5 bases and J by 0 bases, with 5 bases between the two germline ends. As DNA, the CDR3 is TGTGCCAGCAGTCACAACTCTGGAAACACCATATATTTT. It is translated as CASSHNSGNTIYF.

The CDR3 region is CASSPRWDFQGPYEQYF. For the CDR3, the DNA is TGTGCCAGCAGCCCGAGATGGGACTTCCAAGGACCTTACGAGCAGTACTTC. The chain uses TRBV7-7 and TRBJ2-7; a weak D match, TRBD2 (6 bases). The length of the CDR3 is 17 residues. Trimming pared 5 bases from V and 4 bases from J, leaving 24 bases between. In germline, CDR1 is SSHAT, CDR2 FNYEAQ (reference sequence).

This chain connects TRBV5-1 to TRBJ2-1, with 9 bases lining up with TRBD2. Per germline, CDR1 SGHRS and CDR2 YFSETQ. The CDR3 is 15 residues long. Losses at the gene ends were 0 bases for V and 7 bases for J; bases not matched to a gene: 5. The CDR3 DNA reads TGCGCCAGCAGCTTGGTGGCGGGAGGGGGTAATGAGCAGTTCTTC. Translation gives CASSLVAGGGNEQFF.

The rearrangement links TRBV29-1 to TRBJ1-1; 12 bases align to TRBD1. The ends lost 3 bases at V and 4 bases at J; junction bases unmatched: 6. CDR1 SQVTM and CDR2 ANQGSEA come from the germline V gene. CDR3 length: 15 amino acids. The CDR3 sequence is CSVDPGQGAGTEAFF. The DNA of the CDR3 is TGCAGCGTTGACCCGGGACAGGGGGCGGGCACTGAAGCTTTCTTT. The full variable domain, completed using reference TRBV29-1 and TRBJ1-1, is SAVISQKPSRDICQRGTSLTIQCQVDSQVTMMFWYRQQPGQSLTLIATANQGSEATYESGFVIDKFPISRPNLTFSTLTVSNMSPEDSSIYLCSVDPGQGAGTEAFFGQGTRLTVV.